The clone carrying this T cell receptor beta chain was counted many times. Its specificity is not known. Healthy Caucasian individuals from Russia aged about 6 to 100 served as donors. A minimum of 7 million PBMCs was isolated per sample. The data stem from a study of blood T cells in healthy people across ages. The CDR3 contains 15 residues. V was pared by 6 bases and J by 0 bases, with 9 bases between. Germline-derived CDR1 and CDR2 are SGHVS and FNYEAQ. Points from the study as a whole: In older individuals, TCR beta diversity per million T cells was lower, falling roughly linearly with age.

Through a sample-barcoded 5' primer and a J-beta primer mix, a second PCR was run for roughly 7 to 12 cycles. TCRdb redid the calling of the 5' RACE reads with MiXCR, one entry per CDR3 protein. The data contain about 1 million distinct CDR3 sequences, under 45% of them seen just once; the ten biggest clones take up 15% to 20%. The origin of this receptor is an older woman in good health. This chain uses TRBV7-6 with TRBJ2-6; D might be TRBD1 (6 bases). Sequencing input: blood. In DNA form, the CDR3 reads TGTGCCAGCAGTTTGGGGGCCTCTGGGGCCAACGTCCTGACTTTC. Protein sequence: CASSLGASGANVLTF.